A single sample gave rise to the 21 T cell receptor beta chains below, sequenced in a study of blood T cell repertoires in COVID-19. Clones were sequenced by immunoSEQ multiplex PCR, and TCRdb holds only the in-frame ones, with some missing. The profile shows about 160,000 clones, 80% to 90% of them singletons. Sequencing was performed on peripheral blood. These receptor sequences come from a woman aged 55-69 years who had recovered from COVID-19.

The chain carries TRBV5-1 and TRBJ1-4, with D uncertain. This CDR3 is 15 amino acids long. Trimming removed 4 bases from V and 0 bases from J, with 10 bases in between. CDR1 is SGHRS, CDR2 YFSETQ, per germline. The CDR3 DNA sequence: TGCGCCAGCAGCGTGGAACAGTCAACTAATGAAAAACTGTTTTTT. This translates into CASSVEQSTNEKLFF.

The CDR3 DNA reads as TGTGCCAGCAGCTTAGATTGGACAGGACCCTACGAGCAGTACTTC. Translating gives CASSLDWTGPYEQYF. This chain uses TRBV11-2 with TRBJ2-7, with 7 positions matching TRBD1. The CDR3 is made up of 15 amino acids. Germline V gene data show CDR1 as SGHAT and CDR2 as FQNNGV. V was clipped by 0 bases and J by 2 bases; unmatched bases: 4. Full variable domain (missing parts from reference TRBV11-2 and TRBJ2-7): EAGVAQSPRYKIIEKRQSVAFWCNPISGHATLYWYQQILGQGPKLLIQFQNNGVVDDSQLPKDRFSAERLKGVDSTLKIQPAKLEDSAVYLCASSLDWTGPYEQYFGPGTRLTVT.

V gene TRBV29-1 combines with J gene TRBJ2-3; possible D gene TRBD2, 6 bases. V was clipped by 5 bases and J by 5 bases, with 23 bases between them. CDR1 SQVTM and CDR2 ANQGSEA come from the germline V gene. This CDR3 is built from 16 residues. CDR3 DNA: TGCAGCGTTCGCCCCGGGGGAGGACGGGTCGTAGATACGCAGTATTTT. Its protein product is CSVRPGGGRVVDTQYF.

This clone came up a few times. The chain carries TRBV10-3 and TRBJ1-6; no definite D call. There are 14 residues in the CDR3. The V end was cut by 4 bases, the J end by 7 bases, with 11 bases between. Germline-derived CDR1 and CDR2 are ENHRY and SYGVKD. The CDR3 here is CAISGTLGNSPLHF. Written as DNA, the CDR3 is TGTGCCATCAGTGGCACGTTGGGCAATTCACCCCTCCACTTT.

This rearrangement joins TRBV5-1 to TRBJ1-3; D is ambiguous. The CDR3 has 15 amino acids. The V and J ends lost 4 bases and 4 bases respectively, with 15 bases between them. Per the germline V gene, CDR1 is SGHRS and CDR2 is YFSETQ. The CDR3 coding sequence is TGCGCCAGCAGCCCGGGCGGGGTCTTAGGAAACACCATATATTTT. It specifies CASSPGGVLGNTIYF.

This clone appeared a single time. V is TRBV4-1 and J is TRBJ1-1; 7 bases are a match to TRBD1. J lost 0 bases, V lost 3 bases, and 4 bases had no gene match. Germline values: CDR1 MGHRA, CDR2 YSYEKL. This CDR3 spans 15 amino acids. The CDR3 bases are TGCGCCAGCAGCCACAGGGACAGACTGAACACTGAAGCTTTCTTT. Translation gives CASSHRDRLNTEAFF.

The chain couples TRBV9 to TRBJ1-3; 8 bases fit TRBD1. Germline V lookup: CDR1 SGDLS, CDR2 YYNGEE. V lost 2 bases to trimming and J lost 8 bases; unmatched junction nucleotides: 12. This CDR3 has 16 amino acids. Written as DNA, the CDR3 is TGTGCCAGCAGCGTTGGACAGGGCCTATCTCGGGACACCATATATTTT. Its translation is CASSVGQGLSRDTIYF. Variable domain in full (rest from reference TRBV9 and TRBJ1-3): DSGVTQTPKHLITATGQRVTLRCSPRSGDLSVYWYQQSLDQGLQFLIQYYNGEERAKGNILERFSAQQFPDLHSELNLSSLELGDSALYFCASSVGQGLSRDTIYFGEGSWLTVV.

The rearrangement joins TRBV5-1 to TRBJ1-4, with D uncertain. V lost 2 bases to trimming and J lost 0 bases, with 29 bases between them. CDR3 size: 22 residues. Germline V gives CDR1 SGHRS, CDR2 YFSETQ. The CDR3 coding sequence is TGCGCCAGCAGCTTCCTCGGGTTATCCGGGTCAGGACTCGATGCAACTAATGAAAAACTGTTTTTT. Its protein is CASSFLGLSGSGLDATNEKLFF.

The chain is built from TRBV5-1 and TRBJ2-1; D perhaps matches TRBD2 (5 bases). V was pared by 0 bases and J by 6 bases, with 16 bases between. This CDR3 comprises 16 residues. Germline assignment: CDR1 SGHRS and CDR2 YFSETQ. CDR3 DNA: TGCGCCAGCAGCTTGGCCGGTCGGCATGGAGGCAATGAGCAGTTCTTC. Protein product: CASSLAGRHGGNEQFF.

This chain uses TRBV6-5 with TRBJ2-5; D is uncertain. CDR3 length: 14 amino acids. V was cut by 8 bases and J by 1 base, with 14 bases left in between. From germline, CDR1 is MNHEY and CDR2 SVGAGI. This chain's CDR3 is CASRMSQPQETQYF. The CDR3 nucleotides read TGTGCCAGCCGGATGTCACAGCCCCAAGAGACCCAGTACTTC.

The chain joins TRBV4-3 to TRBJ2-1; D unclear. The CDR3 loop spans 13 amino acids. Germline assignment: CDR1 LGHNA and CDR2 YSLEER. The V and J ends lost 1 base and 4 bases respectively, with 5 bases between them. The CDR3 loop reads CASSQVVYNEQFF. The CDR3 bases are TGCGCCAGCAGCCAAGTAGTTTACAATGAGCAGTTCTTC.

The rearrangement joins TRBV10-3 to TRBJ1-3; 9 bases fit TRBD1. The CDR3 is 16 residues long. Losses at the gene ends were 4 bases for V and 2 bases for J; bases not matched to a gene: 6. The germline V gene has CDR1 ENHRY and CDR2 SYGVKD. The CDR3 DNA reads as TGTGCCATCAGTGTATACCGGGACAGGGCTGGAAACACCATATATTTT. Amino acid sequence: CAISVYRDRAGNTIYF.

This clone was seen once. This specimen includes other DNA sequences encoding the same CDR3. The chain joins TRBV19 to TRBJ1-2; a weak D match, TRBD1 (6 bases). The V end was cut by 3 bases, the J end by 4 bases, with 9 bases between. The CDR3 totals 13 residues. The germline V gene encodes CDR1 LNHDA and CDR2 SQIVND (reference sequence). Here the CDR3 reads CASSMARGYGYTF. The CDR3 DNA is TGTGCCAGTAGTATGGCCAGGGGCTATGGCTACACCTTC.

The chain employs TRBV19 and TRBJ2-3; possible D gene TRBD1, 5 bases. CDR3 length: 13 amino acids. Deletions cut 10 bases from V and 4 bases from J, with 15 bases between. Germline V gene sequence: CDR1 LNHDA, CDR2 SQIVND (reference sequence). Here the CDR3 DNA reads TGTGCCACGACGGGCCAGGGCGCAGATACGCAGTATTTT. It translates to CATTGQGADTQYF.

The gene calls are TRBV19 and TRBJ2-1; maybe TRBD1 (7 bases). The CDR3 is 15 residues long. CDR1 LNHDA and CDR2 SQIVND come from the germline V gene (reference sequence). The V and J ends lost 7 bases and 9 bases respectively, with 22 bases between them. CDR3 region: CASTSPRGRGGEQFF. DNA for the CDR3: TGTGCCAGTACCTCTCCGAGGGGGCGGGGTGGTGAGCAGTTCTTC.

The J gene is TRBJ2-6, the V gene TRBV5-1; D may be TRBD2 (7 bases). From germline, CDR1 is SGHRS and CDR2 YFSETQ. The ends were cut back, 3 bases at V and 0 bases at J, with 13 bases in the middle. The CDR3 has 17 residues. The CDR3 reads CASSWGGHLSGANVLTF. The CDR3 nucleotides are TGCGCCAGCAGCTGGGGGGGCCATCTCTCTGGGGCCAACGTCCTGACTTTC.

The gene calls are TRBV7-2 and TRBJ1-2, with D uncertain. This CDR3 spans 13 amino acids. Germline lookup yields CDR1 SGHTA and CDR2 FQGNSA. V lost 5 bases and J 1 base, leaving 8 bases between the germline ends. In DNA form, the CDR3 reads TGTGCCAGCAGCCCTACGATTAACTATGGCTACACCTTC. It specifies CASSPTINYGYTF.

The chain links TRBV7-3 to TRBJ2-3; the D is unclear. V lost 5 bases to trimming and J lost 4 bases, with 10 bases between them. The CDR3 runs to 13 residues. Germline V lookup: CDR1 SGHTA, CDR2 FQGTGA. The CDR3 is CASSPRVADTQYF. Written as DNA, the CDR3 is TGTGCCAGCAGCCCCCGGGTGGCAGATACGCAGTATTTT.

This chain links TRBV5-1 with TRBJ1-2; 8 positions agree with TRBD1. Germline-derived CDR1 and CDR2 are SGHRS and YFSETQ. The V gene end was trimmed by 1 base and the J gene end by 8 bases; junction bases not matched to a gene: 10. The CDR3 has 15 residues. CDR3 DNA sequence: TGCGCCAGCAGCTTGAACCCAGGGGGCGCCTCGGGCTACACCTTC. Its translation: CASSLNPGGASGYTF. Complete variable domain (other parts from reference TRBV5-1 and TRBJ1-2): KAGVTQTPRYLIKTRGQQVTLSCSPISGHRSVSWYQQTPGQGLQFLFEYFSETQRNKGNFPGRFSGRQFSNSRSEMNVSTLELGDSALYLCASSLNPGGASGYTFGSGTRLTVV.

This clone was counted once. The CDR3 spells CASSLNSGATRGETQYF. The CDR3 coding sequence is TGCGCCAGCAGCTTGAATAGCGGGGCCACTCGGGGGGAGACCCAGTACTTC. This chain links TRBV5-1 with TRBJ2-5; TRBD2 matches 8 bases. The CDR3 is made up of 17 amino acids. Germline lookup yields CDR1 SGHRS and CDR2 YFSETQ. V gave up 1 base and J gave up 5 bases; unmatched junction bases: 13.

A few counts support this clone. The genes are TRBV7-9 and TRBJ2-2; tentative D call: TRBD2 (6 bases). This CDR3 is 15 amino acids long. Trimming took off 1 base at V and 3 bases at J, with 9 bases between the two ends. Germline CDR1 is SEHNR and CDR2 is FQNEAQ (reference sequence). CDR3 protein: CASSLVGLYTGELFF. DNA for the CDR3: TGTGCCAGCAGCTTAGTGGGACTTTACACCGGGGAGCTGTTTTTT.